This T cell receptor beta chain was profiled in a study of control samples from healthy donors and cancer patients. This CDR3 contains 13 residues. The V gene's germline CDR1 is SEHNR and CDR2 FQNEAQ (reference sequence). The ends were cut back, 2 bases at V and 0 bases at J, with 5 bases in the middle. Assay used: immunoSEQ multiplex PCR; TCRdb lists only in-frame clones, some missing. The data contain 170,000 or so clones, 85% to 95% of them singletons. Sequenced input: blood. The V gene is TRBV7-9, the J gene TRBJ2-7; D not resolved. This clonotype originated in a man aged 25 to 40 in good health. This CDR3 reads CASSLYSSYEQYF. The CDR3 coding sequence is TGTGCCAGCAGCTTATACAGCTCCTACGAGCAGTACTTC.